One and the same sample provided the 30 T cell receptor beta chains below, sequenced in a study of blood T cell repertoires in COVID-19. TCRdb's table, derived via immunoSEQ multiplex PCR, lists solely in-frame clones and lacks some. The sample shows 90,000 to 140,000 clones, approximately 72% of them seen only once. Input material: peripheral blood. The receptors shown here come from a woman aged 70-85 years with acute or convalescent COVID-19.

The V gene is TRBV18, the J gene TRBJ2-2, with TRBD2 matching over 9 bases. CDR3 length equals 16 residues. Germline CDR1 KGHSH, CDR2 LQKENI. V shed 6 bases, J shed 2 bases, and the junction held 7 bases outside the gene matches. DNA for the CDR3: TGTGCCAGCTCGGAGAGCGGGGGGCCAAACACCGGGGAGCTGTTTTTT. Residues: CASSESGGPNTGELFF.

This sequence joins TRBV24-1 and TRBJ2-1; 11 bases agree with TRBD2. From germline, CDR1 is KGHDR and CDR2 SFDVKD. The CDR3 consists of 15 residues. With 5 bases clipped from V and 8 bases from J, the junction kept 7 bases outside the gene matches. CDR3 in DNA: TGTGCCACCAGTGCAGCGCTAGCGGGGGGCTATGAGCAGTTCTTC. The encoded protein is CATSAALAGGYEQFF.

There are a few counts of this clone. This chain links TRBV20-1 with TRBJ1-4; TRBD1 might be the D (6 bases). Trimming stripped 3 bases from V and 7 bases from J, with 15 bases between. Per the germline V gene, CDR1 is DFQATT and CDR2 is SNEGSKA (reference sequence). CDR3 length: 14 amino acids. The CDR3 DNA is TGCAGTGCTAGTTATGGGCAGGGGCGTGAAAAACTGTTTTTT. Translation gives CSASYGQGREKLFF.

Regarding this clone: The same CDR3 arises from other DNA sequences in this sample as well. The J gene is TRBJ2-7, the V gene TRBV11-2; D remains unclear. CDR1 SGHAT and CDR2 FQNNGV come from the germline V gene. The CDR3 runs 12 residues. Trimming pared 6 bases from V and 6 bases from J, leaving 12 bases between. The DNA for the CDR3 is TGTGCCAGCAGTCTCGCCTCCGGCGAGCAGTACTTC. It specifies CASSLASGEQYF.

This clone was seen only a few times. The J gene is TRBJ2-7, the V gene TRBV7-6; unclear D gene. This CDR3 is built from 13 residues. The ends were cut back, 2 bases at V and 2 bases at J, with 7 bases in the middle. CDR1 and CDR2 (germline): SGHVS, FNYEAQ. CDR3 nucleotide sequence: TGTGCCAGCAGCTTATCGCCAGCCTACGAGCAGTACTTC. This translates into CASSLSPAYEQYF.

This clone turned up a few times. The chain uses TRBV10-3 and TRBJ1-1; possibly TRBD1 for D (5 bases). The CDR3 covers 13 residues. CDR1 is ENHRY and CDR2 is SYGVKD in the germline V gene. Trimming took off 6 bases at V and 1 base at J, with 9 bases between the two ends. CDR3 in DNA: TGTGCCATCAGCCAACAGGAGAACACTGAAGCTTTCTTT. The encoded protein is CAISQQENTEAFF.

The V gene is TRBV5-5, the J gene TRBJ1-2; TRBD1 agrees at 10 bases. Trimming at V came to 3 bases and at J to 8 bases, leaving 4 bases not matched to a gene. Germline V gene lookup returns CDR1 SGHKS and CDR2 YYEKEE (reference sequence). The CDR3 is 13 amino acids. This chain's CDR3 is CASSWGQGSGYTF. CDR3 sequence (DNA): TGTGCCAGCAGCTGGGGACAGGGGAGCGGCTACACCTTC.

This clone was found a few times. The rearrangement uses TRBV19 and TRBJ2-7; 7 positions match TRBD1. CDR1 and CDR2 from the germline V gene are LNHDA and SQIVND (reference sequence). This CDR3 is built from 15 residues. Unmatched junction bases numbered 9, after V lost 5 bases and J lost 2 bases. CDR3 in DNA: TGTGCCAGTAGTCTCTACAGGGGTGAAACCTACGAGCAGTACTTC. It yields the protein CASSLYRGETYEQYF.

V and J are TRBV19 and TRBJ1-5; D might be TRBD1 (5 bases). Germline V gene lookup returns CDR1 LNHDA and CDR2 SQIVND (reference sequence). V dropped 3 bases and J dropped 3 bases, with 9 bases sitting between them. The length of the CDR3 is 14 residues. CDR3 nucleotides: TGTGCCAGTAGTATCGGAGGGGCCAATCAGCCCCAGCATTTT. Translation: CASSIGGANQPQHF.

This clone was seen a few times. The genes are TRBV4-3 and TRBJ1-1; 10 bases map to TRBD1. There are 13 residues in the CDR3. V lost 3 bases to trimming and J lost 5 bases; unmatched junction nucleotides: 0. Per the germline V gene, CDR1 is LGHNA and CDR2 is YSLEER. CDR3 amino acids: CASSQGQGTEAFF. The CDR3 DNA sequence: TGCGCCAGCAGCCAGGGACAGGGGACTGAAGCTTTCTTT.

The chain has TRBV12-5 and TRBJ2-3; 8 bases line up with TRBD1. There are 14 residues in the CDR3. Germline V CDR1 and CDR2: LGHNT, FRNRAP. The trim removed 6 bases at V and 1 base at J, leaving 3 bases unmatched. The DNA of the CDR3 is TGTGCTAGTGGGGAACAGGGGGGCACAGATACGCAGTATTTT. This gives the protein CASGEQGGTDTQYF.

This chain uses TRBV14 with TRBJ1-1; D is ambiguous. Trimming pared 5 bases from V and 1 base from J, leaving 8 bases between. The CDR3 sequence is 13 residues long. Germline lookup yields CDR1 SGHDN and CDR2 FVKESK. Here the CDR3 reads CASSAQENTEAFF. Here the CDR3 DNA reads TGTGCCAGCAGCGCCCAGGAGAACACTGAAGCTTTCTTT.

This rearrangement joins TRBV11-2 to TRBJ1-2, with a possible D match to TRBD1 (5 bases). The CDR3 length is 16 residues. Trimming left V 1 base short and J 3 bases short, with 15 bases between. Germline V gene sequence: CDR1 SGHAT, CDR2 FQNNGV. The CDR3 coding sequence is TGTGCCAGCAGCTTAGGAACGGGGGTAGGGGACTATGGCTACACCTTC. The encoded protein is CASSLGTGVGDYGYTF.

This clone was seen a few times. The chain couples TRBV5-4 to TRBJ1-2; 7 bases map to TRBD1. The CDR3 loop spans 15 amino acids. Looked up from germline, CDR1 is SGHNT and CDR2 is YYREEE (reference sequence). Trimming removed 0 bases from V and 7 bases from J; junction bases left unmatched: 9. The CDR3 coding sequence is TGTGCCAGCAGCTTGGTGAACAGGGGTGAGGGTGGCTACACCTTC. Translating gives CASSLVNRGEGGYTF.

The rearrangement joins TRBV7-6 to TRBJ2-7; TRBD2 might be the D (5 bases). Germline V gene lookup returns CDR1 SGHVS and CDR2 FNYEAQ. V lost 4 bases and J lost 4, with 8 bases in between. This CDR3 contains 12 residues. The CDR3 DNA sequence: TGTGCCAGCAGCTCACGGGGTTACGAGCAGTACTTC. It yields the protein CASSSRGYEQYF.

J is TRBJ1-5 and V is TRBV29-1; possible D gene TRBD1, 6 bases. Germline CDR1 reads SQVTM; CDR2 reads ANQGSEA. The CDR3 is 12 residues long. V was shortened by 7 bases and J by 4 bases, with 11 bases between the two germline ends. Here the CDR3 DNA reads TGCAGCGCGTCCCAGGGGAATCAGCCCCAGCATTTT. Translating gives CSASQGNQPQHF.

V gene TRBV15 combines with J gene TRBJ2-7, with 15 bases identical to TRBD2. CDR3 length: 17 amino acids. Germline CDR1 reads LNHNV; CDR2 reads YYDKDF (reference sequence). Trimming at V came to 5 bases and at J to 4 bases, leaving 9 bases not matched to a gene. The CDR3 reads CATSLGLAGGPRYEQYF. CDR3 DNA sequence: TGTGCCACCAGCCTAGGACTAGCGGGGGGGCCTAGGTACGAGCAGTACTTC.

This clone has a handful of counts. The chain couples TRBV5-1 to TRBJ1-2; D is undetermined. In germline, CDR1 is SGHRS, CDR2 YFSETQ. V lost 4 bases to trimming and J lost 1 base, with 14 bases between them. The CDR3 has 15 residues. CDR3 sequence: CASSPDGLINYGYTF. The CDR3 coding sequence is TGCGCCAGCAGCCCTGACGGACTCATTAACTATGGCTACACCTTC.

CDR3: CASSRQGEKLFF. The CDR3 DNA follows: TGTGCCAGCAGTCGACAGGGTGAAAAACTGTTTTTT. V usage is TRBV12-3 or TRBV12-4 and J usage is TRBJ1-4; 7 nucleotides line up with TRBD1. J lost 7 bases, V lost 5 bases, and 1 base had no gene match. The CDR3 spans 12 residues.

The genes are TRBV28 and TRBJ1-5, with 7 bases that match TRBD1. Germline V CDR1 and CDR2: MDHEN, SYDVKM. With V trimmed by 3 bases and J by 2 bases, 7 bases remained unmatched. This CDR3 has 16 amino acids. CDR3 amino acids: CASSLRLGTGNQPQHF. In DNA form, the CDR3 reads TGTGCCAGCAGTTTGAGGTTGGGGACAGGCAATCAGCCCCAGCATTTT.

The chain uses TRBV7-2 and TRBJ2-3; 11 positions match TRBD2. CDR3 length: 16 amino acids. The germline V gene encodes CDR1 SGHTA and CDR2 FQGNSA. The junction had 4 bases not matched to a gene; V was cut back by 4 bases and J by 1 base. CDR3 protein: CASSSTLAGGTDTQYF. In DNA, the CDR3 is TGTGCCAGCAGCTCCACACTAGCGGGGGGCACAGATACGCAGTATTTT.

The J gene is TRBJ1-2, the V gene TRBV6-5; no reliable D call. Germline V gene sequence: CDR1 MNHEY, CDR2 SVGAGI. This CDR3 has 14 amino acids. The V end was cut by 6 bases, the J end by 3 bases, with 14 bases between. The CDR3 sequence: CASRDWGNDYGYTF. CDR3 coding DNA: TGTGCCAGCAGGGACTGGGGTAACGACTATGGCTACACCTTC.

The gene calls are TRBV7-2 and TRBJ1-1, with D maybe TRBD1 (5 bases). Germline CDR1 reads SGHTA; CDR2 reads FQGNSA. The V end lost 5 bases, the J end lost 4 bases, and 17 bases lay between the germline ends. The length of the CDR3 is 15 residues. CDR3 amino acids: CASSQRRGGGTEAFF. DNA for the CDR3: TGTGCCAGCAGCCAACGAAGGGGCGGGGGCACTGAAGCTTTCTTT.

The CDR3 sequence: CAWSVFRPGEGYTF. The CDR3 DNA reads TGTGCCTGGAGTGTTTTCCGGCCAGGGGAAGGCTACACCTTC. The chain recombines TRBV30 with TRBJ1-2; D is perhaps TRBD1 (6 bases). The CDR3 covers 14 residues. Germline V lookup: CDR1 GTSNPN, CDR2 SVGIG (reference sequence). Between the trimmed V and J ends, which lost 0 bases and 8 bases, there was a span of 16 bases.

The gene calls are TRBV5-1 and TRBJ1-1, with 10 bases aligning to TRBD1. Germline V gene lookup returns CDR1 SGHRS and CDR2 YFSETQ. The CDR3 has 15 residues. With 2 bases clipped from V and 3 bases from J, the junction kept 4 bases outside the gene matches. This CDR3 reads CASSLRTGGDTEAFF. The DNA of the CDR3 is TGCGCCAGCAGCTTAAGGACAGGGGGGGACACTGAAGCTTTCTTT.

V usage is TRBV2 and J usage is TRBJ2-5; 7 nucleotides align to TRBD1. The germline V gene encodes CDR1 SNHLY and CDR2 FYNNEI. The V segment lost 5 bases and the J segment 4 bases; nucleotides outside the gene matches: 10. The CDR3 contains 15 residues. The CDR3 reads CASSRNTGERETQYF. In DNA form, the CDR3 reads TGTGCCAGCAGTCGGAACACAGGGGAGCGAGAGACCCAGTACTTC.

This sequence joins TRBV9 and TRBJ1-4; D unresolved. V was pared by 0 bases and J by 7 bases, with 22 bases between. The CDR3 consists of 18 residues. CDR1 is SGDLS and CDR2 is YYNGEE in the germline V gene. Here the CDR3 reads CASSVGIGSSRRVEKLFF. The CDR3 DNA sequence: TGTGCCAGCAGCGTAGGAATAGGGAGTAGCCGACGGGTTGAAAAACTGTTTTTT.

This clone was seen repeatedly, ten times or more. The chain is built from TRBV10-3 and TRBJ2-7; D gene ambiguous. Trimming pared 3 bases from V and 5 bases from J, leaving 17 bases between. The CDR3 extends over 15 amino acids. The germline gives CDR1 ENHRY, CDR2 SYGVKD. The CDR3 coding sequence is TGTGCCATCAGTGATAGAGGTCGTATGCCGGACGAGCAGTACTTC. Its translation: CAISDRGRMPDEQYF.

This clone appeared once. This chain connects TRBV11-1 to TRBJ2-7; 13 positions match TRBD2. J lost 2 bases, V lost 5 bases, and 3 bases had no gene match. This CDR3 spans 15 amino acids. The V gene's germline CDR1 is SGHAT and CDR2 FQDESV (reference sequence). Written as DNA, the CDR3 is TGTGCCAGCAGCCGTACTAGCGGGGGGGCCTACGAGCAGTACTTC. This translates into CASSRTSGGAYEQYF.

V and J are TRBV12-3 or TRBV12-4 and TRBJ2-1; tentatively, D is TRBD2 (5 bases). V was shortened by 6 bases and J by 9 bases, with 12 bases between the two germline ends. The CDR3 is 12 residues long. The CDR3 DNA reads TGTGCCAGCAGACCTAGCAAGGGTGAGCAGTTCTTC. This gives the protein CASRPSKGEQFF.